The rows below give T cell receptor beta chains drawn from one sample of a study of T-cell reconstitution after alpha-beta-depleted transplantation in children. TCRdb re-analysed the PCR reads in MiXCR, keeping a single row per CDR3 protein. This table holds 350,000 to 500,000 distinct CDR3 sequences, approximately 41% found once. Sequenced here: PBMCs, sampled before TCRalphabeta/CD19-depleted stem cell transplant. These receptors were taken from a girl aged 2 to 9 with aplastic anemia, due to receive a stem cell transplant. The conserved cysteine and the conserved F or W are not part of the CDR3 here.

TRBJ2-3,TRBV29-1,12,SVEVSRKTDTQY
TRBJ1-6,TRBV7-3,12,ASSLGRQNSPLH
TRBJ2-1,TRBV14,14,ASSQEEREGRNEQF
TRBJ2-1,TRBV12-3/TRBV12-4,12,ASRLRDLYNEQF
TRBJ2-2,TRBV29-1,11,SVVWPTTGELF
TRBJ1-2,TRBV12-3/TRBV12-4,13,ASSSWDRGSYGYT
TRBJ2-3,TRBV29-1,16,SVEFLMTSGGNTDTQY
TRBJ2-7,TRBV20-1,12,SASGPRNVGEQY
TRBJ2-2,TRBV7-2,14,ASSHGGTLYTGELF
TRBJ2-5,TRBV7-6,13,ASSLTASRDRDKY
TRBJ2-5,TRBV20-1,15,SARGLLLAGTEETQY
TRBJ2-5,TRBV9,13,ASSVLLAGLETQY
TRBJ1-1,TRBV28,13,ASSLFRAPNTEAF
TRBJ1-6,TRBV4-3,13,ASSEGQGGGSPLH
TRBJ2-4,TRBV29-1,15,SVQQLAGGEAKNIQY
TRBJ2-5,TRBV20-1,11,SARNWGTETQY
TRBJ2-1,TRBV20-1,14,SAILLSGNSYNEQF
TRBJ1-3,TRBV12-3/TRBV12-4,14,ASSLSTQISGNTIY
TRBJ1-1,TRBV6-1,11,ASLTGTNTEAF
TRBJ1-2,TRBV3-1,11,ASSQVADYGYT
TRBJ2-7,TRBV20-1,12,SALGGTGVYEQY
TRBJ2-3,TRBV3-1,14,ASSSQLGGRADTQY
TRBJ2-1,TRBV5-1,16,ASSLGTSGGSSYNEQF
TRBJ2-7,TRBV28,12,ASSSGTLPYEQY
TRBJ2-6,TRBV12-3/TRBV12-4,11,ASSLGRANVLT
TRBJ2-1,TRBV6-1,13,ASSERTSGSNEQF
TRBJ1-6,TRBV5-5,11,ASSLGPQGPLH
TRBJ2-4,TRBV20-1,13,SARPRGLVKNIQY
TRBJ1-2,TRBV7-6,13,ASSPRTDYSGGYT
TRBJ2-2,TRBV6-1,15,ASGPGLAGGDTGELF
TRBJ1-4,TRBV5-1,13,ASSLVGTENEKLF
TRBJ2-7,TRBV3-1,11,ASSRSTTGEEY
TRBJ1-2,TRBV5-1,11,ASSLETGRGYT
TRBJ2-1,TRBV6-2/TRBV6-3,13,ASSFNSGRSNEQF
TRBJ2-7,TRBV20-1,11,SASLAGVNEQY
TRBJ2-1,TRBV7-9,13,ASSLGQGFNNEQF
TRBJ1-1,TRBV5-6,11,ASSHQRNTEAF
TRBJ2-3,TRBV5-1,12,ASRYIVSTDTQY
TRBJ2-5,TRBV12-3/TRBV12-4,11,ASSVSDGETQY
TRBJ2-3,TRBV7-2,14,ASSLLFASGTDTQY
TRBJ2-5,TRBV20-1,12,SARPRVYQETQY
TRBJ2-7,TRBV28,13,ASTVPGTGSRGQY
TRBJ1-1,TRBV28,12,ASTVQGMNTEAF
TRBJ2-3,TRBV2,13,ASRFGTKHTDTQY
TRBJ2-1,TRBV20-1,10,SARLAGNEQF
TRBJ1-2,TRBV5-1,13,ASSLEGPDNYGYT
TRBJ2-1,TRBV29-1,10,SVYDPGNEQF
TRBJ2-2,TRBV6-1,13,ASSEGGSWAGELF